This entry describes one TCR beta chain. The data were taken from a study of blood T cell repertoires in COVID-19. On the study more broadly: COVID-19 samples from acute and convalescent phases originated in the United States, Italy and Spain. PBMCs, B-cell-depleted T cells, or T cells were the source of the cDNA or gDNA that made up the material.

Assay used: immunoSEQ multiplex PCR; TCRdb lists only in-frame clones, some missing. Of tens of thousands of clones listed, around nine tenths are singletons. Germline lookup yields CDR1 SNHLY and CDR2 FYNNEI. Trimming cost V 8 bases and J 3 bases; bases outside gene matches: 9. The CDR3 has 17 amino acids. What was sequenced was peripheral blood. The sequence came from a man aged 50 or older with active COVID-19. V and J are TRBV2 and TRBJ2-6, with 11 bases identical to TRBD1. CDR3 in amino acids: CASYPGQGVVGANVLTF. The CDR3 DNA reads as TGTGCCAGCTATCCGGGACAGGGGGTAGTTGGGGCCAACGTCCTGACTTTC.